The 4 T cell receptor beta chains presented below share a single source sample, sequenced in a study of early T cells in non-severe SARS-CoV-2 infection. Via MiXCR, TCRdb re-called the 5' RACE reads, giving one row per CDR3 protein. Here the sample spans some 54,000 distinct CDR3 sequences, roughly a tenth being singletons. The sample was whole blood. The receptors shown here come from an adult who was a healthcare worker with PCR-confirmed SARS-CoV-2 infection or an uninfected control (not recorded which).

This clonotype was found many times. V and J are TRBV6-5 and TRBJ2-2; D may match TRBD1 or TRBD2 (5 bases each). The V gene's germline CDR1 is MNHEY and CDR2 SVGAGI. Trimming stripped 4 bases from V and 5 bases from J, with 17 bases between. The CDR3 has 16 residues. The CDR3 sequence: CASSSDHGTMTGELFF. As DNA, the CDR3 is TGTGCCAGCAGTTCAGATCACGGGACCATGACCGGGGAGCTGTTTTTT.

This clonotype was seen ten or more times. CDR3 protein: CASSNPKKVAVHTDTQYF. In DNA form, the CDR3 reads TGTGCCAGCAGCAACCCGAAGAAGGTAGCGGTCCACACAGATACGCAGTATTTT. The chain carries TRBV7-2 and TRBJ2-3, with D perhaps matching TRBD2 (6 bases). The V end lost 5 bases, the J end lost 2 bases, and 23 bases lay between the germline ends. From germline, CDR1 is SGHTA and CDR2 FQGNSA. CDR3 size: 18 residues.

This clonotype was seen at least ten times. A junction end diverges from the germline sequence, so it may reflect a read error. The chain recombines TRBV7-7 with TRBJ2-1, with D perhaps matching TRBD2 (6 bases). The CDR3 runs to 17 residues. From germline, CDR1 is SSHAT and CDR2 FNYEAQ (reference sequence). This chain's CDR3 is CASSLYSGNSQNNEQFF. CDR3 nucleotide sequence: TGTGCTAGCAGCCTTTATAGCGGAAACTCGCAGAACAATGAGCAGTTCTTC.

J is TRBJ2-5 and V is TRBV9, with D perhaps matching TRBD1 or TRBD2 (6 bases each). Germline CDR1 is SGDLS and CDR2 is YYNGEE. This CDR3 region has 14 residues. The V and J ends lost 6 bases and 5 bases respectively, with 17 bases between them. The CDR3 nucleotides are TGTGCCAGCACCCGAGATCCCGGGGGCGAGACCCAGTACTTC. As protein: CASTRDPGGETQYF.